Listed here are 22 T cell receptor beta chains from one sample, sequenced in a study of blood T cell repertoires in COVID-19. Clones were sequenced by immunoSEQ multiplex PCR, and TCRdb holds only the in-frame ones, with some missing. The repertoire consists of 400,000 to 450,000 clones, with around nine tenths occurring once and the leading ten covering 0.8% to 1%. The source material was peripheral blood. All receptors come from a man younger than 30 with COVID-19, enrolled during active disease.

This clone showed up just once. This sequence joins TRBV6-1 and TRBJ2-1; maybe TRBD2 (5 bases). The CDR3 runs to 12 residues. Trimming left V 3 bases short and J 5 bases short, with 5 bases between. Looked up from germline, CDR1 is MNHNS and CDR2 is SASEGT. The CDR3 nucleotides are TGTGCCAGCAGTGACGGGAACAATGAGCAGTTCTTC. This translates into CASSDGNNEQFF.

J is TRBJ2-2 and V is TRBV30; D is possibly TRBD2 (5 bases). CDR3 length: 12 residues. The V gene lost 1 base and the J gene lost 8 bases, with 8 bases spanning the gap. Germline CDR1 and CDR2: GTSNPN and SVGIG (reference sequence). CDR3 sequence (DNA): TGTGCCTGGAGTGGGACTTGGGGGGAGCTGTTTTTT. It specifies CAWSGTWGELFF.

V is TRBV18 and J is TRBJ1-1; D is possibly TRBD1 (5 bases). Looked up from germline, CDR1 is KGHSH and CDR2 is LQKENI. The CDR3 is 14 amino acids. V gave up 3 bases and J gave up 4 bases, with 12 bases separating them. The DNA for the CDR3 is TGTGCCAGCTCACCGGGGGGGTTGGGCACTGAAGCTTTCTTT. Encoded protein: CASSPGGLGTEAFF. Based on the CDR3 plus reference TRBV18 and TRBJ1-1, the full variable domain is NAGVMQNPRHLVRRRGQEARLRCSPMKGHSHVYWYRQLPEEGLKFMVYLQKENIIDESGMPKERFSAEFPKEGPSILRIQQVVRGDSAAYFCASSPGGLGTEAFFGQGTRLTVV.

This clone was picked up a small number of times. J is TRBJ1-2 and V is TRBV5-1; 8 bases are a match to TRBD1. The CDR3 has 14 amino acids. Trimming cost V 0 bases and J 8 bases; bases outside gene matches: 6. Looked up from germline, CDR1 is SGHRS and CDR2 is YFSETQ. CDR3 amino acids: CASSLGDRGGGYTF. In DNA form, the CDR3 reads TGCGCCAGCAGCTTGGGTGACAGGGGTGGAGGCTACACCTTC.

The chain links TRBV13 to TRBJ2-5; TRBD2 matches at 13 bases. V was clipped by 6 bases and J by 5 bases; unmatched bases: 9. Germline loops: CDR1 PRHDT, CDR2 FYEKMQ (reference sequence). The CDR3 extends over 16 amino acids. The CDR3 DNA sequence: TGTGCCAGCAGAATCACGGGACTAGCGGGACGCGAGACCCAGTACTTC. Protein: CASRITGLAGRETQYF.

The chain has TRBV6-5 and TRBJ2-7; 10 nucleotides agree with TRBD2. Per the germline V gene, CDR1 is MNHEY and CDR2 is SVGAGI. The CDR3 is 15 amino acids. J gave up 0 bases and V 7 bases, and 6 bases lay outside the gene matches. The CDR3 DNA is TGTGCCAGCAAGCCACTAGCGGGGAGCTCCTACGAGCAGTACTTC. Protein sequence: CASKPLAGSSYEQYF.

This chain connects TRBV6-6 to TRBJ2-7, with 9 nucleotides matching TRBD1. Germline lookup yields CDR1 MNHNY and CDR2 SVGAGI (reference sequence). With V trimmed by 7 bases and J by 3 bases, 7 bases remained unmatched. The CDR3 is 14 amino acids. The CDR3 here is CASKQGALVYEQYF. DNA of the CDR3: TGTGCCAGCAAACAGGGGGCTCTTGTCTACGAGCAGTACTTC.

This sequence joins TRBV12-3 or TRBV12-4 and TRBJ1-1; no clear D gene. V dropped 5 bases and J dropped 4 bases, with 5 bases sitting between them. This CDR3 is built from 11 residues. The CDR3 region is CASSPGTEAFF. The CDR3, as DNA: TGTGCCAGCAGTCCGGGCACTGAAGCTTTCTTT.

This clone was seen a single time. DNA for the CDR3: TGTGCCAGCAGCTTGATAGGTAGCGCAACTAATGAAAAACTGTTTTTT. As protein: CASSLIGSATNEKLFF. The rearrangement joins TRBV5-5 to TRBJ1-4; unclear D gene. V was clipped by 1 base and J by 0 bases, with 10 bases between them. The CDR3 length is 16 residues. Germline V gene sequence: CDR1 SGHKS, CDR2 YYEKEE (reference sequence).

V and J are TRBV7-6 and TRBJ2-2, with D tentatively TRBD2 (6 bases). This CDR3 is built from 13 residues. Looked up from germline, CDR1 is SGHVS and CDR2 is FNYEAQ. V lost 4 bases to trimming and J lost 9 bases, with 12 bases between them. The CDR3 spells CASSSFRGRELFF. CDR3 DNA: TGTGCCAGCAGCTCTTTTCGGGGGAGGGAGCTGTTTTTT.

DNA of the CDR3: TGTGCCAGCAGTAATGCGGCGATCCATTGGGGGGGAGAGCAGTACTTC. Protein: CASSNAAIHWGGEQYF. The gene calls are TRBV27 and TRBJ2-7, with 7 bases matching TRBD2. With V trimmed by 5 bases and J by 7 bases, 17 bases remained unmatched. From germline, CDR1 is MNHEY and CDR2 SMNVEV (reference sequence). The CDR3 consists of 16 residues.

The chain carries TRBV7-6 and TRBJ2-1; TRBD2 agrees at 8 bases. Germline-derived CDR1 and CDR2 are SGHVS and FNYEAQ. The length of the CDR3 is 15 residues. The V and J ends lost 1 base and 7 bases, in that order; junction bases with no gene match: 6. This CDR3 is CASSLDGGDWNEQFF. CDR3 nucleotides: TGTGCCAGCAGCTTAGACGGGGGGGATTGGAATGAGCAGTTCTTC.

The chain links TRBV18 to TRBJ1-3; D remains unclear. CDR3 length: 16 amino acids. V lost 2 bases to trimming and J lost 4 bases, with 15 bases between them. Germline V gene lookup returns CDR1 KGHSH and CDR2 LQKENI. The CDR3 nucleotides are TGTGCCAGCTCACCAAGATACCGCGGAGAGGGAAACACCATATATTTT. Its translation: CASSPRYRGEGNTIYF.

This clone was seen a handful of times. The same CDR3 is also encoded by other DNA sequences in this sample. The CDR3 region has the DNA TGTGCCAGTTCACAGGGGAATCAGCCCCAGCATTTT. Amino acid sequence: CASSQGNQPQHF. The chain carries TRBV19 and TRBJ1-5; 7 bases align to TRBD1. V lost 8 bases and J lost 4; bases outside the gene matches: 2. CDR1 LNHDA and CDR2 SQIVND come from the germline V gene (reference sequence). There are 12 residues in the CDR3.

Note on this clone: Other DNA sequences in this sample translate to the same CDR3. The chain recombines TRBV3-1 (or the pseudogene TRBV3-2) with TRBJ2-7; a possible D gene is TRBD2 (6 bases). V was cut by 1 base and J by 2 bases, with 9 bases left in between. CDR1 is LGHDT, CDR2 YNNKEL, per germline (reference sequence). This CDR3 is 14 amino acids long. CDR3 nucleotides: TGTGCCAGCAGCCAAGGCGGGACTGCCTACGAGCAGTACTTC. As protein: CASSQGGTAYEQYF.

The CDR3 spells CASSINIGGNYEQYF. Written as DNA, the CDR3 is TGTGCCAGTAGTATCAACATCGGGGGGAACTACGAGCAGTACTTC. The chain joins TRBV19 to TRBJ2-7, with 7 bases that match TRBD2. Germline loops: CDR1 LNHDA, CDR2 SQIVND (reference sequence). J lost 3 bases, V lost 3 bases, and 8 bases had no gene match. CDR3 length: 15 residues.

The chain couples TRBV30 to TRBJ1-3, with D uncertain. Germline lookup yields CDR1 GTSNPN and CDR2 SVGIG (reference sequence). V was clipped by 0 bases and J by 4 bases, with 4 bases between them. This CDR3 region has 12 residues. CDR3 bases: TGTGCCTGGAGTGTCTCGGGAAACACCATATATTTT. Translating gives CAWSVSGNTIYF.

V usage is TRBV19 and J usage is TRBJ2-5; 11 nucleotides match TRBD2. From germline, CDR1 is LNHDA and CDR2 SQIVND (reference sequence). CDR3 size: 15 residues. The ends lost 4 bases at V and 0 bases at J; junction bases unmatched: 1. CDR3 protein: CASSRTSGYQETQYF. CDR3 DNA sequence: TGTGCCAGTAGTAGGACTAGCGGGTACCAAGAGACCCAGTACTTC.

The CDR3 region is CASSEDRVGTDTQYF. In DNA form, the CDR3 reads TGTGCCAGCAGCGAGGACAGGGTTGGGACAGATACGCAGTATTTT. This chain uses TRBV7-9 with TRBJ2-3; 8 nucleotides agree with TRBD1. J gave up 3 bases and V 5 bases, and 7 bases lay outside the gene matches. CDR3 length: 15 amino acids. Per the germline V gene, CDR1 is SEHNR and CDR2 is FQNEAQ (reference sequence).

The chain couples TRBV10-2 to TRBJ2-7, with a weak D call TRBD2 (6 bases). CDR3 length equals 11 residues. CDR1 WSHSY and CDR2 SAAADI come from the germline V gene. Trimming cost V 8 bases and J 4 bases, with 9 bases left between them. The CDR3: CASGEDYEQYF. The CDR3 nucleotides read TGCGCCAGCGGGGAGGATTACGAGCAGTACTTC.

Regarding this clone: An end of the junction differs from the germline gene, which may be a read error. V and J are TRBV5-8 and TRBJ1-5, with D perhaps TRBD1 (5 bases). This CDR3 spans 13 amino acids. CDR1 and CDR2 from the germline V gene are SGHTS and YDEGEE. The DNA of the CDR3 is TGTGCCAGCAGCTTATTGCAGGGCAAAACAGTATGGTTT. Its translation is CASSLLQGKTVWF.

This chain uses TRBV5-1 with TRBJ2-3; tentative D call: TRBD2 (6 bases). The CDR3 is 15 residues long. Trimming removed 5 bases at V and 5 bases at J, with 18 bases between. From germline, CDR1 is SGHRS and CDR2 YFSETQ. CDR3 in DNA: TGCGCCAGCAGAATAGGTTTTCAGGGAGGAGATACGCAGTATTTT. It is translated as CASRIGFQGGDTQYF.